What follows are 27 T cell receptor beta chains derived from one specimen sequenced in a study of graft-versus-host responses after intestinal transplantation (dated by TCRdb to the early 2020s). In the paper's terms, the time point label means: cells obtained before transplantation from donor or recipient. The library was prepared using the immunoSEQ multiplex PCR assay. TCRdb mirrors the immuneACCESS table, restricted to in-frame sequences. Some clones are absent from its copies; in checked studies, under half trace to an unresolved V gene, and the reason for the others is unknown. The sample yields about 3,000 clones; 31% were counted once. The ten biggest clones cover 6.2% of the sample. The material was alloreactive CD4+ T cells from a mixed lymphocyte reaction culture, obtained before transplantation. The intended sense of this specimen's cell subset or site label: CFSE-low proliferating T cells sorted from roughly six-day pre-transplant mixed lymphocyte reaction (GvH or HvG direction). The receptors derive from a human patient who was an organ donor for intestinal transplantation.

This clone occurred a few times. V usage is TRBV18 and J usage is TRBJ1-6; no clear D. The CDR3 has 16 residues. Germline CDR1 KGHSH, CDR2 LQKENI. Trimming stripped 2 bases from V and 7 bases from J, with 15 bases between. The CDR3 DNA is TGTGCCAGCTCACCAGGGGTCGCATCCCTAAATTCACCCCTCCACTTT. This sequence encodes CASSPGVASLNSPLHF.

The chain links TRBV28 to TRBJ1-2, with TRBD1 matching 7 bases. The V and J ends lost 6 bases and 4 bases, in that order; junction bases with no gene match: 8. The CDR3 consists of 14 residues. Looked up from germline, CDR1 is MDHEN and CDR2 is SYDVKM. In DNA form, the CDR3 reads TGTGCCAGCAGGATCGGGACAGTCGGCTATGGCTACACCTTC. Protein sequence: CASRIGTVGYGYTF.

Of note for this clone: A junction boundary mismatches the germline segment, possibly from a read error. The sample carries other DNA sequences with the same CDR3. The chain is built from TRBV6-5 and TRBJ1-2; maybe TRBD1 (5 bases). CDR1 and CDR2 (germline): MNHEY, SVGAGI. This CDR3 has 15 residues. The CDR3 reads CASSWRGATMTGYTF. The CDR3 bases are TGTGCTAGCAGTTGGAGAGGGGCCACGATGACGGGCTACACCTTC.

The rearrangement uses TRBV5-1 and TRBJ2-1; a possible D gene is TRBD1 (5 bases). Between the trimmed V and J ends, which lost 4 bases and 6 bases, there was a span of 14 bases. This CDR3 is built from 14 residues. Germline V gene lookup returns CDR1 SGHRS and CDR2 YFSETQ. The CDR3 DNA follows: TGCGCCAGCAGCCAGGGCCCTCTAAGCAATGAGCAGTTCTTC. Encoded protein: CASSQGPLSNEQFF. The whole variable domain, remainder taken from reference TRBV5-1 and TRBJ2-1, is KAGVTQTPRYLIKTRGQQVTLSCSPISGHRSVSWYQQTPGQGLQFLFEYFSETQRNKGNFPGRFSGRQFSNSRSEMNVSTLELGDSALYLCASSQGPLSNEQFFGPGTRLTVL.

The chain employs TRBV11-3 and TRBJ2-7; 7 bases are a match to TRBD1. The junction had 4 bases not matched to a gene; V was cut back by 5 bases and J by 3 bases. Germline assignment: CDR1 SGHNT and CDR2 YENEEA. The CDR3 loop spans 13 amino acids. The CDR3 region is CASSPGTVYEQYF. The DNA of the CDR3 is TGTGCCAGCAGCCCGGGGACAGTCTACGAGCAGTACTTC. The whole variable domain, remainder taken from reference TRBV11-3 and TRBJ2-7, is EAGVVQSPRYKIIEKKQPVAFWCNPISGHNTLYWYLQNLGQGPELLIRYENEEAVDDSQLPKDRFSAERLKGVDSTLKIQPAELGDSAVYLCASSPGTVYEQYFGPGTRLTVT.

The V call is TRBV19, the J call TRBJ1-3; 9 bases line up with TRBD1. CDR1 and CDR2 (germline): LNHDA, SQIVND (reference sequence). The CDR3 extends over 15 amino acids. V shed 10 bases, J shed 1 base, and the junction held 8 bases outside the gene matches. The chain's CDR3 is CATLDRGSSGNTIYF. CDR3 nucleotide sequence: TGTGCCACCCTGGACAGGGGATCTTCTGGAAACACCATATATTTT.

This clone was seen more than once but under ten times. This CDR3 is also generated by other DNA sequences in the sample. The chain combines TRBV6-5 with TRBJ1-2, with D possibly matching TRBD1 (5 bases). The CDR3 extends over 15 amino acids. Germline V gene lookup returns CDR1 MNHEY and CDR2 SVGAGI. V lost 4 bases and J lost 8, with 20 bases in between. CDR3 loop: CASSWRGATMTGYTF. CDR3 DNA: TGTGCCAGCAGTTGGAGAGGGGCCACGATGACGGGCTACACCTTC.

This clone is termed medium-sized. This chain uses TRBV25-1 with TRBJ1-6; D is unclear. The germline V and J ends were trimmed by 5 bases and 6 bases, with 11 bases remaining between them. CDR3 length equals 14 residues. Germline V lookup: CDR1 MGHDK, CDR2 SYGVNS. Written as DNA, the CDR3 is TGTGCCAGCAGTCACAGCTTGGGTAATTCACCCCTCCACTTT. Amino acids: CASSHSLGNSPLHF.

The rearrangement joins TRBV10-3 to TRBJ1-2; TRBD1 might be the D (5 bases). There are 15 residues in the CDR3. Trimming pared 10 bases from V and 6 bases from J, leaving 24 bases between. Germline V gene data show CDR1 as ENHRY and CDR2 as SYGVKD. The CDR3 DNA follows: TGTGCCAGCAGAGGGTCAGGGCTACTAAGAAATGGCTACACCTTC. Its protein is CASRGSGLLRNGYTF.

V and J are TRBV30 and TRBJ2-6; D uncertain. The V gene's germline CDR1 is GTSNPN and CDR2 SVGIG (reference sequence). CDR3 size: 13 residues. V was trimmed by 6 bases and J by 4 bases, leaving 10 bases between them. In DNA form, the CDR3 reads TGTGCCTGTGACCCCGCGGGGGCCAACGTCCTGACTTTC. It specifies CACDPAGANVLTF.

This clone was picked up a small number of times. This chain links TRBV6-5 with TRBJ2-7; TRBD1 aligns across 7 bases. V gave up 7 bases and J gave up 0 bases; unmatched junction bases: 3. CDR3 length: 13 residues. Looked up from germline, CDR1 is MNHEY and CDR2 is SVGAGI. The CDR3 DNA follows: TGTGCCAGCACCTCAGGGGGCTCCTACGAGCAGTACTTC. It yields the protein CASTSGGSYEQYF.

The table lists this clone with a few counts. This chain joins TRBV7-6 and TRBJ1-2, with 7 bases that match TRBD1. The CDR3 runs to 13 residues. The germline V gene encodes CDR1 SGHVS and CDR2 FNYEAQ. The junction had 6 bases not matched to a gene; V was cut back by 5 bases and J by 6 bases. The chain's CDR3 is CASSLTGDHGYTF. CDR3 bases: TGTGCCAGCAGCCTAACAGGGGATCATGGCTACACCTTC.

This clone has only a few counts. J is TRBJ2-2 and V is TRBV6-1; D unclear. The CDR3 is made up of 15 amino acids. Germline CDR1 and CDR2: MNHNS and SASEGT. Trimming took 8 bases from V and 2 from J, leaving 15 bases between them. CDR3 region: CASAFWLPNTGELFF. The CDR3 DNA follows: TGTGCCAGCGCCTTTTGGCTACCAAACACCGGGGAGCTGTTTTTT.

The sample holds a few counts of this clone. The chain is built from TRBV10-3 and TRBJ1-1, with 9 bases aligning to TRBD1. V shed 0 bases, J shed 5 bases, and the junction held 7 bases outside the gene matches. CDR3 length: 16 amino acids. The V gene's germline CDR1 is ENHRY and CDR2 SYGVKD. CDR3 nucleotides: TGTGCCATCAGTGAGTCTGTGGGACAGGGAAAGACTGAAGCTTTCTTT. Protein: CAISESVGQGKTEAFF.

The V and J genes are TRBV7-5 and TRBJ1-6; the D call of TRBD1 is as the table states it, not checked on the DNA. TRBV7-5 is a pseudogene locus. There are 13 residues in the CDR3. The CDR3 DNA is TGTGCCAGCAGCTTACAGGGCAATTCACCCCTCCACTTT. It is translated as CASSLQGNSPLHF.

The rearrangement uses TRBV5-1 and TRBJ1-2; unclear D gene. In germline, CDR1 is SGHRS, CDR2 YFSETQ. Trimming took off 4 bases at V and 6 bases at J, with 25 bases between the two ends. CDR3 length: 17 residues. The DNA of the CDR3 is TGCGCCAGCAGCCTGTGGTCCCACGCGAACACGCAAGATGGCTACACCTTC. It codes for CASSLWSHANTQDGYTF.

The gene calls are TRBV2 and TRBJ1-1; D is uncertain. Trimming took 2 bases from V and 2 from J, leaving 9 bases between them. Per germline, CDR1 SNHLY and CDR2 FYNNEI. This CDR3 has 14 residues. In DNA form, the CDR3 reads TGTGCCAGCAGTGAACTGCCGGGAAACACTGAAGCTTTCTTT. Translating gives CASSELPGNTEAFF.

The V gene is TRBV28, the J gene TRBJ1-2; D is perhaps TRBD1 (5 bases). From germline, CDR1 is MDHEN and CDR2 SYDVKM. The CDR3 is 13 amino acids. V was shortened by 3 bases and J by 4 bases, with 9 bases between the two germline ends. CDR3: CASSLGRLYGYTF. The CDR3 DNA follows: TGTGCCAGCAGTTTGGGACGACTCTATGGCTACACCTTC.

V usage is TRBV6-5 and J usage is TRBJ2-1, with 10 bases identical to TRBD2. J was trimmed by 7 bases and V by 7 bases; bases with no gene match: 7. The CDR3 is made up of 14 amino acids. Germline CDR1 reads MNHEY; CDR2 reads SVGAGI. CDR3: CASKSGGVGNEQFF. In DNA form, the CDR3 reads TGTGCCAGCAAAAGCGGGGGGGTGGGGAATGAGCAGTTCTTC.

CDR3: CASRRLAGGQETQYF. The CDR3 nucleotides are TGTGCCAGCAGACGACTAGCGGGGGGCCAAGAGACCCAGTACTTC. The chain links TRBV6-1 to TRBJ2-5; 13 bases align to TRBD2. V dropped 6 bases and J dropped 1; count of bases not matched to a gene: 2. Per germline, CDR1 MNHNS and CDR2 SASEGT. The CDR3 covers 15 residues.

The chain recombines TRBV2 with TRBJ1-1, with D unclear. The CDR3 spans 14 residues. V lost 0 bases to trimming and J lost 4 bases, with 9 bases between them. The germline V gene has CDR1 SNHLY and CDR2 FYNNEI. CDR3 region: CASSEARRGTEAFF. In nucleotides, the CDR3 is TGTGCCAGCAGTGAAGCTCGTAGAGGCACTGAAGCTTTCTTT.

This clone rates as medium-sized (0.01 to 0.1%). This rearrangement joins TRBV18 to TRBJ2-7, with 10 bases identical to TRBD2. The CDR3 length is 15 residues. V lost 5 bases, J lost 4 bases, and 8 bases stayed unmatched. The germline CDR1 and CDR2 sequences are KGHSH and LQKENI. CDR3 region: CASSTTSGAGYEQYF. CDR3 coding DNA: TGTGCCAGCTCAACCACTAGCGGGGCGGGGTACGAGCAGTACTTC.

The chain recombines TRBV12-5 with TRBJ1-1; D possibly corresponds to TRBD1 (5 bases). V lost 6 bases, J lost 1 base, and 9 bases lay in between. The V gene's germline CDR1 is LGHNT and CDR2 FRNRAP. The CDR3 sequence is 13 residues long. The CDR3 DNA is TGTGCTAGTGGGGAACAGGCGAACACTGAAGCTTTCTTT. Amino acids: CASGEQANTEAFF.

There are a few counts of this clone. The chain combines TRBV7-3 with TRBJ2-3; D unresolved. The germline V and J ends were trimmed by 0 bases and 7 bases, with 8 bases remaining between them. The germline gives CDR1 SGHTA, CDR2 FQGTGA. The CDR3 extends over 13 amino acids. The CDR3 loop reads CASSLTAGNTQYF. CDR3 coding DNA: TGTGCCAGCAGCTTAACCGCAGGAAATACGCAGTATTTT.

This clone turned up a few times. CDR3 residues: CASSFFPRGGYTF. CDR3 sequence (DNA): TGTGCCAGCAGCTTTTTTCCCCGGGGTGGCTACACCTTC. This chain uses TRBV5-4 with TRBJ1-2; no reliable D call. The germline V and J ends were trimmed by 2 bases and 7 bases, with 12 bases remaining between them. The CDR3 length is 13 residues. Germline CDR1 SGHNT, CDR2 YYREEE (reference sequence).

The CDR3 DNA follows: TGTGCCAGTCGCACAACAGGGGCCGGGGGCCATAATTCACCCCTCCACTTT. Its protein product is CASRTTGAGGHNSPLHF. The gene calls are TRBV19 and TRBJ1-6, with 7 nucleotides matching TRBD1. Germline V gives CDR1 LNHDA, CDR2 SQIVND (reference sequence). The CDR3 totals 17 residues. The V gene end was trimmed by 8 bases and the J gene end by 5 bases; junction bases not matched to a gene: 15.

The V and J genes are TRBV10-3 and TRBJ1-5; D uncertain. The CDR3 is 14 residues long. V lost 11 bases to trimming and J lost 0 bases, with 14 bases between them. Germline V lookup: CDR1 ENHRY, CDR2 SYGVKD. The CDR3 is CAADTADSNQPQHF. CDR3 coding DNA: TGTGCCGCTGATACAGCAGATAGCAATCAGCCCCAGCATTTT.